This T cell receptor beta chain came from a study of blood T cell repertoires in COVID-19 (TCRdb year 2020). General notes on the study: The collaborator samples originated in the United States, Italy and Spain and spanned the acute and convalescent phases of COVID-19. A freely available public database, intended as a resource for researchers studying the immune response to SARS-CoV-2, is where the repertoires were released. The sample metadata nearly always contained a de-identified subject ID, COVID-19 status, age in years and sex. HLA class I and class II types, where available, came from metadata supplied by the sample provider rather than from assay-based typing. The samples were drawn from two sources: the first 160 participants of the ongoing ImmuneRACE study, and 1,254 subjects contributed by 6 global collaborators. Deeply sampled blood TCRbeta repertoires from subjects exposed to, actively infected with, or recovered from COVID-19 were included in the dataset. The prospective study material was composed of cDNA or gDNA derived from T cells, B-cell-depleted T cells, or PBMCs. The paper's findings and limits, for the study overall: How much clinical and demographic metadata was included differed by source and by participant, and the metadata was provided uncurated.

The immunoSEQ Assay, a bias-controlled multiplex PCR, was used to amplify TCRbeta CDR3 regions from genomic DNA. In the paper's pipeline: The number of nucleated cells in each sample was estimated from the amplification of reference gene primers within the assay. Sequence reads were collapsed and filtered to measure the absolute abundance of every unique TCRbeta CDR3 rearrangement. For each sample, productive Simpson clonality was calculated as the square root of Simpson's diversity index over productive rearrangements. The immuneACCESS repertoire file appears here via TCRdb, limited to in-frame rearrangements. These files lack a portion of the clones; in checked studies, under half of the deficit traces to unresolved V genes, and the cause of the others is not known. D and trimming come from the DNA, and the V and J calls and clone size come from that table. This sample is represented by some 200,000 clones; 65% to 90% of them were singletons. Roughly 5.7% of the sample is taken by the ten largest.

The collaborating institutions used their own protocols to collect whole blood in K2EDTA tubes. For TCRbeta analysis, collaborators shipped samples as frozen whole blood, isolated PBMCs, or DNA extracted from either of those sample types. In this sample, this clone turned up once. Its antigen is still unknown. No clone much larger than this one lies a single base away; base qualities are absent. Sequencing used peripheral blood. The sequence derives from an elderly man with acute or convalescent COVID-19.

Here the CDR3 is given as CASSALGHSSYNEQFF. The nucleotide sequence is TGTGCCAGCAGTGCCCTCGGACATAGCTCCTACAATGAGCAGTTCTTC. The sequence links TRBV11-2 to TRBJ2-1; TRBD1 might be the D gene, on 5 matching bases. CDR1 and CDR2, per the germline V gene, are SGHAT and FQNNGV. From cysteine to phenylalanine, the CDR3 is 16 amino acids long. Just the 48-base CDR3 DNA is kept, in frame starting at base 1. V is shortened by 6 bases, J by 0 bases, and the region joining them spans 15 bases.